Described below is a single TCR beta chain sequence and its context. This CDR3 spans 13 amino acids. From germline, CDR1 is SGHVS and CDR2 FQNEAQ. Trimming took off 6 bases at V and 4 bases at J, with 11 bases between the two ends. These data belong to a study of blood T cells in healthy people across ages. PCR was performed a second time for roughly 7 to 11 cycles using a sample-barcoded 5' primer and a J-beta primer mix. A minimum of 2.5 million CDR3-containing paired-end reads was obtained for each sample. TCRdb used MiXCR to reprocess the 5' RACE reads, holding one entry per CDR3 protein. Among about 970,000 distinct CDR3 sequences listed, roughly 47% were seen once.

The origin of this receptor is a woman in her fifties or sixties in good health. This chain joins TRBV7-8 and TRBJ2-3; D uncertain. Specimen: blood. CDR3 amino acids: CASRALPSDTQYF. In DNA, the CDR3 is TGTGCCAGCAGAGCCCTGCCCTCAGATACGCAGTATTTT.